The entry below describes one T cell receptor beta chain. This receptor's antigen is unknown. Per-base quality was not reported, and no clone a single base away is much larger than it. The CDR3 runs 14 residues from the cysteine to the phenylalanine. Just the 42-base CDR3 DNA is kept, in frame starting at base 1. Trimming at the junction amounts to 0 bases on V and 0 bases on J, and the germline ends lie 3 bases apart. The germline V gene provides CDR1 SGHAT and CDR2 FQNNGV. These data come from a study of T cell responses to AZD1222 COVID-19 vaccine (dated by TCRdb to the early 2020s). Regarding the research as a whole: AZD1222 recipients given second doses at about 4 weeks or at about 12 weeks were pooled, since spike-specific TCR depth and breadth were not found to differ between the two schedules. TCR sequencing was performed for more than 230 trial participants, of whom about 210 were given two doses of AZD1222 and approximately 25 were given two doses of MenACWY control vaccine. Enrollment into the trials was organized by age into subgroups of 18-55, 56-69 and 70-plus years, and those subgroups contained approximately 160, 26 and 62 TCR-sequenced participants, respectively.

General conclusions and limits of the study: The 56-69-year group was small, and its depth increase did not reach significance, likely because of low power. Reportedly, close to half of the unique spike-specific TCRs recognized epitopes lying outside the regions that are mutated in the B.1.351 and B.1.1.7 variants. Conclusions about previously exposed vaccinees are limited because only 6 or 7 AZD1222 recipients were SARS-CoV-2 seropositive at baseline. Spike-specific TCR breadth and depth rose significantly after two AZD1222 doses compared with day 0 and with MenACWY recipients. Participants were mostly white British, with more females than males. The authors suggested clonal diversity may have been underestimated. CD4 TCRs associated with the vaccine covered the entire spike protein, and the dominant responses were in regions 160-218 and 743-854. Because no day 14 peak-response samples were available, the repertoires could be characterized only after the peak T cell response.

The intended sense of this specimen's time point label: baseline before first vaccination. Samples from vaccinated people were obtained from the UK trials COV001 and COV002, which included a single-blind randomized controlled phase 2/3 trial of AZD1222 (ChAdOx1 nCoV-19) in healthy adults. For TCRbeta chain sequencing, PBMC samples from trial participants were taken at day 0 and at day 28 after the second dose. The CDR3 regions of human TCRbeta chains were subjected to immunosequencing. Per the original workflow: TCRs in the repertoires were matched against a reference library of SARS-CoV-2-specific TCRs that had been generated with the MIRA antigen-specificity platform. Breadth was defined as the fraction of unique TCRs that were SARS-CoV-2-associated, and depth was defined as the fraction of total T cells that were SARS-CoV-2-associated. Using the MIRA data, each spike-specific TCR was mapped to the spike region that the TCR reacts to and placed in a CD4 or CD8 class. Log10-transformed breadth and depth values were compared by one-way ANOVA with Sidak's multiple comparisons tests. This immuneACCESS table, as held by TCRdb, lists in-frame sequences with V and J called but not all clones. Of the missing ones, under half trace to an unresolved V gene in checked studies; the others have no known cause. V and J calls and clone size follow that table, whereas D and trimming were derived from the DNA. The sample has 120,000 or so clones on record, approximately 90% of them singletons. Approximately 7.9% of the sample comes from the top ten.

This sequence uses TRBV11-2 and TRBJ2-1, with no confidently assigned D gene. This receptor was taken from an adult in good health. The sample here was peripheral blood, taken on day 0 of AZD1222 vaccination. This receptor has the CDR3 CASSLDSSYNEQFF. In nucleotide form, the sequence is TGTGCCAGCAGCTTAGACAGCTCCTACAATGAGCAGTTCTTC. Reference TRBV11-2 and TRBJ2-1 genes cover what lies past the CDR3, so the full variable domain is EAGVAQSPRYKIIEKRQSVAFWCNPISGHATLYWYQQILGQGPKLLIQFQNNGVVDDSQLPKDRFSAERLKGVDSTLKIQPAKLEDSAVYLCASSLDSSYNEQFFGPGTRLTVL.